Shown below are 25 T cell receptor beta chains from a single sample sequenced in a study of cytomegalovirus exposure and HLA in healthy donors. Primers: 60 Vbeta forward and 13 Jbeta reverse. Profiling relied on immunoSEQ multiplex PCR, and the TCRdb table lists in-frame clones only, not all of them. The sample includes roughly 130,000 clones, approximately 88% seen only once; the top ten take about 0.51%. Sequencing used PBMCs. These receptors were taken from a woman in her forties in good health and CMV-seronegative.

The V call is TRBV28, the J call TRBJ1-2, with TRBD1 matching over 9 bases. V was pared by 1 base and J by 6 bases, with 9 bases of the junction left unmatched. The CDR3 has 16 amino acids. The germline V gene has CDR1 MDHEN and CDR2 SYDVKM. The CDR3 here is CASSLSGGTGTHGYTF. Written as DNA, the CDR3 is TGTGCCAGCAGTTTATCGGGTGGGACAGGGACTCATGGCTACACCTTC.

The chain recombines TRBV4-3 with TRBJ1-6, with TRBD1 as a possible D gene (5 bases). CDR3 length: 14 amino acids. CDR1 and CDR2 (germline): LGHNA, YSLEER. V lost 0 bases and J 10 bases, leaving 10 bases between the germline ends. The CDR3 is CASSQERGGSPLHF. DNA for the CDR3: TGCGCCAGCAGCCAAGAAAGGGGAGGGTCACCCCTCCACTTT.

The genes are TRBV5-1 and TRBJ1-4; D is uncertain. The CDR3 totals 16 residues. Trimming pared 5 bases from V and 1 base from J, leaving 15 bases between. Per germline, CDR1 SGHRS and CDR2 YFSETQ. CDR3 protein: CASSTLPLGTNEKLFF. The CDR3 nucleotides read TGCGCCAGCAGTACGCTACCACTTGGAACTAATGAAAAACTGTTTTTT.

The chain links TRBV11-3 to TRBJ2-5; the D gene is possibly TRBD2 (6 bases). The germline V gene encodes CDR1 SGHNT and CDR2 YENEEA. This CDR3 contains 15 residues. V was shortened by 2 bases and J by 5 bases, with 15 bases between the two germline ends. The CDR3, as DNA: TGTGCCAGCAGCTTAAGGCGGGTGGGGAGGGAGACCCAGTACTTC. Amino acids: CASSLRRVGRETQYF.

The chain couples TRBV11-3 to TRBJ2-1; 7 positions match TRBD2. The CDR3 is 13 amino acids. Germline V lookup: CDR1 SGHNT, CDR2 YENEEA. The J segment lost 10 bases and the V segment lost 5 bases, leaving 8 bases of the junction unmatched. CDR3 in amino acids: CASSQSGIGEQFF. Here the CDR3 DNA reads TGTGCCAGCAGCCAAAGCGGGATCGGGGAGCAGTTCTTC.

The chain carries TRBV5-6 and TRBJ1-1; 9 nucleotides line up with TRBD1. Germline CDR1 is SGHDT and CDR2 is YYEEEE. J gave up 3 bases and V 4 bases, and 10 bases lay outside the gene matches. The CDR3 consists of 16 residues. The CDR3 spells CASSLTGTGLYTEAFF. The DNA for the CDR3 is TGTGCCAGCAGCCTCACGGGGACAGGGCTTTACACTGAAGCTTTCTTT.

Regarding this clone: The junction and the germline gene differ at one end; a read error may be behind it. The chain couples TRBV7-9 to TRBJ2-7; TRBD2 aligns across 8 bases. In germline, CDR1 is SEHNR, CDR2 FQNEAQ (reference sequence). This CDR3 is built from 16 residues. CDR3 sequence reads: CSSSLGLAGTSYEQYF. CDR3 DNA sequence: TGTTCCAGCAGCTTAGGGTTAGCGGGAACTTCCTACGAGCAGTACTTC.

The chain is built from TRBV7-8 and TRBJ1-2; 8 bases line up with TRBD1. Looked up from germline, CDR1 is SGHVS and CDR2 is FQNEAQ. J lost 11 bases, V lost 5 bases, and 22 bases had no gene match. The CDR3 totals 17 residues. CDR3 in amino acids: CASSPGDRYQHAEVYTF. CDR3 DNA sequence: TGTGCCAGCAGCCCCGGGGACAGGTACCAACACGCGGAGGTGTACACCTTC.

V gene TRBV30 combines with J gene TRBJ1-1, with D possibly matching TRBD1 (5 bases). Germline lookup yields CDR1 GTSNPN and CDR2 SVGIG (reference sequence). The length of the CDR3 is 14 residues. V lost 0 bases to trimming and J lost 5 bases, with 13 bases between them. CDR3 nucleotides: TGTGCCTGGAGTGTTGGATGGGGGGGGACTGAAGCTTTCTTT. Amino acids: CAWSVGWGGTEAFF.

The V and J genes are TRBV21-1 and TRBJ2-1; no DNA check was done on the table's D call, TRBD2. TRBV21-1 is tagged as a pseudogene. CDR3 length: 16 residues. The CDR3 region is CASSKGRRAGYNEQFF. The DNA for the CDR3 is TGTGCCAGCAGCAAAGGCCGGAGGGCCGGGTACAATGAGCAGTTCTTC.

The chain carries TRBV4-1 and TRBJ1-5, with unresolved D. Trimming left V 8 bases short and J 5 bases short, with 13 bases between. The length of the CDR3 is 13 residues. CDR1 is MGHRA and CDR2 is YSYEKL in the germline V gene. The CDR3 region is CASALAGDQPQHF. The DNA for the CDR3 is TGCGCCAGCGCGTTAGCCGGGGATCAGCCCCAGCATTTT.

The gene calls are TRBV5-4 and TRBJ2-7, with 7 positions matching TRBD1. This CDR3 has 14 amino acids. Unmatched junction bases numbered 6, after V lost 1 base and J lost 5 bases. Germline CDR1 SGHNT, CDR2 YYREEE (reference sequence). In nucleotides, the CDR3 is TGTGCCAGCAGCTTGTTGGACAGGCGGAACGAGCAGTACTTC. Its protein product is CASSLLDRRNEQYF.

The chain links TRBV29-1 to TRBJ2-5; the match to TRBD2 covers 11 bases. Germline V CDR1 and CDR2: SQVTM, ANQGSEA. The CDR3 length is 18 residues. CDR3 DNA: TGCAGTAGGGACCCCGGGTGTTCGACTAGCGGGAAGCAGGAGACCCAGTACTTC. This translates into CSRDPGCSTSGKQETQYF.

V and J are TRBV6-1 and TRBJ2-1; 9 bases match TRBD1. This CDR3 contains 15 residues. V was pared by 6 bases and J by 7 bases, with 10 bases of the junction left unmatched. Germline V CDR1 and CDR2: MNHNS, SASEGT. This chain's CDR3 is CASSPRDRVRNEQFF. The CDR3 coding sequence is TGTGCCAGCAGCCCCCGGGACAGGGTAAGGAATGAGCAGTTCTTC.

This rearrangement joins TRBV28 to TRBJ2-2; a possible D gene is TRBD1 (6 bases). Germline V lookup: CDR1 MDHEN, CDR2 SYDVKM. This CDR3 comprises 15 residues. Trimming removed 3 bases at V and 4 bases at J, with 12 bases between. The CDR3 bases are TGTGCCAGCAGTTTCAGGGGTGGAGGCACCGGGGAGCTGTTTTTT. Its translation is CASSFRGGGTGELFF.

The rearrangement uses TRBV5-1 and TRBJ2-3; 7 nucleotides line up with TRBD2. The CDR3 runs 15 residues. CDR1 is SGHRS, CDR2 YFSETQ, per germline. The J segment lost 3 bases and the V segment lost 0 bases, leaving 4 bases of the junction unmatched. Here the CDR3 DNA reads TGCGCCAGCAGCTTGGTTGTTAGCGGGACAGATACGCAGTATTTT. Residues: CASSLVVSGTDTQYF.

J is TRBJ2-1 and V is TRBV18, with TRBD2 matching over 10 bases. CDR1 and CDR2 from the germline V gene are KGHSH and LQKENI. This CDR3 region has 16 residues. The J segment lost 4 bases and the V segment lost 6 bases, leaving 9 bases of the junction unmatched. The CDR3: CASSRPGTSVYNEQFF. The CDR3 DNA follows: TGTGCCAGCTCTCGGCCAGGGACTAGCGTGTACAATGAGCAGTTCTTC.

Regarding this clone: The sample holds other DNA sequences that translate to the same CDR3. The chain is built from TRBV11-2 and TRBJ1-3, with 8 bases identical to TRBD1. The CDR3 loop spans 15 amino acids. Germline V CDR1 and CDR2: SGHAT, FQNNGV. The V gene end was trimmed by 3 bases and the J gene end by 4 bases; junction bases not matched to a gene: 5. The CDR3 reads CASSLDRVSGNTIYF. The CDR3 bases are TGTGCCAGCAGCTTGGACAGGGTATCAGGAAACACCATATATTTT.

The chain joins TRBV6-1 to TRBJ1-2; the match to TRBD1 covers 9 bases. Per germline, CDR1 MNHNS and CDR2 SASEGT. The CDR3 contains 15 residues. Trimming took 4 bases from V and 4 from J; bases not matched to a gene: 7. The CDR3 coding sequence is TGTGCCAGCAGTGGACAGGACAGGGGCGGCTATGGCTACACCTTC. As protein: CASSGQDRGGYGYTF.

This chain links TRBV9 with TRBJ2-1, with D possibly matching TRBD1 (6 bases). The CDR3 is 14 residues long. Germline-derived CDR1 and CDR2 are SGDLS and YYNGEE. The germline V and J ends were trimmed by 5 bases and 1 base, with 10 bases remaining between them. CDR3 coding DNA: TGTGCCAGCAGGCTGGACAGTTCCTACAATGAGCAGTTCTTC. Translation: CASRLDSSYNEQFF.

The chain recombines TRBV28 with TRBJ1-1; D is possibly TRBD1 (6 bases). Deletions cut 11 bases from V and 4 bases from J, with 17 bases between. The germline gives CDR1 MDHEN, CDR2 SYDVKM. The length of the CDR3 is 13 residues. Written as DNA, the CDR3 is TGTGCCGGGGCCGGGGGGCGAGGCACTGAAGCTTTCTTT. Protein: CAGAGGRGTEAFF.

This clone has just a few counts. The chain is built from TRBV6-5 and TRBJ1-4; D perhaps matches TRBD1 (5 bases). Looked up from germline, CDR1 is MNHEY and CDR2 is SVGAGI. This CDR3 has 14 amino acids. The V end was cut by 6 bases, the J end by 0 bases, with 8 bases between. CDR3 protein: CASSLTATNEKLFF. CDR3 nucleotides: TGTGCCAGCAGCCTGACAGCAACTAATGAAAAACTGTTTTTT.

J is TRBJ2-7 and V is TRBV29-1; tentative D call: TRBD1 (5 bases). The V gene lost 5 bases and the J gene lost 0 bases, with 11 bases spanning the gap. The CDR3 is 13 residues long. Germline V lookup: CDR1 SQVTM, CDR2 ANQGSEA. This CDR3 is CSVSLDNSYEQYF. In nucleotides, the CDR3 is TGCAGCGTTTCCCTGGACAACTCCTACGAGCAGTACTTC.

The gene calls are TRBV30 and TRBJ1-4; no firm D call. CDR1 and CDR2 (germline): GTSNPN, SVGIG (reference sequence). Trimming cost V 4 bases and J 11 bases, with 14 bases left between them. The CDR3 totals 12 residues. CDR3 DNA: TGTGCCTGGACCCTGCGGGGTGGGAAACTGTTTTTT. It specifies CAWTLRGGKLFF.

The rearrangement joins TRBV10-1 to TRBJ2-2, with 7 bases identical to TRBD1. V gave up 3 bases and J gave up 4 bases; unmatched junction bases: 2. Per germline, CDR1 WNHNN and CDR2 SYGVQD (reference sequence). This CDR3 has 14 residues. DNA for the CDR3: TGCGCCAGCAGTGAAGGGGGCTCCACCGGGGAGCTGTTTTTT. Residues: CASSEGGSTGELFF.